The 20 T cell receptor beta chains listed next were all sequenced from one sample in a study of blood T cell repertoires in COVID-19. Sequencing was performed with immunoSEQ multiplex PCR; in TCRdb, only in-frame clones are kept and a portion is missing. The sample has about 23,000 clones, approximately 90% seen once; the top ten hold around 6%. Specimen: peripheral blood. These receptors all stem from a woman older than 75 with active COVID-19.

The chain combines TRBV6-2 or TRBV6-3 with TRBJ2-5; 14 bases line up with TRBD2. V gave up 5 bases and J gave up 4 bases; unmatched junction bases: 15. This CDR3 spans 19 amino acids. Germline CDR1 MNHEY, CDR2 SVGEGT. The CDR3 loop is CASSPLGTSGGWAAETQYF. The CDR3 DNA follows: TGTGCCAGCAGTCCCCTCGGGACTAGCGGGGGCTGGGCTGCAGAGACCCAGTACTTC.

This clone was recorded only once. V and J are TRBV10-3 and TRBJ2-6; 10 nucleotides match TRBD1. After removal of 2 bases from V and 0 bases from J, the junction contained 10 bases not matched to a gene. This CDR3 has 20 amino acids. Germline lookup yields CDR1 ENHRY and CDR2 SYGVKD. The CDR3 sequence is CAISEVRPGQGTSGANVLTF. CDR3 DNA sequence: TGTGCCATCAGTGAGGTGAGGCCGGGACAGGGGACCTCTGGGGCCAACGTCCTGACTTTC.

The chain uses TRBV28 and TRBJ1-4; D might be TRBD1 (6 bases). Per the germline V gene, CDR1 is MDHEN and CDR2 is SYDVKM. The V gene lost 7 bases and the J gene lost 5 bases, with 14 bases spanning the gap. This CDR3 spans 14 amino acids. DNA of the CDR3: TGTGCCAGCACCACGGGACACAGGAATGAAAAACTGTTTTTT. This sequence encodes CASTTGHRNEKLFF.

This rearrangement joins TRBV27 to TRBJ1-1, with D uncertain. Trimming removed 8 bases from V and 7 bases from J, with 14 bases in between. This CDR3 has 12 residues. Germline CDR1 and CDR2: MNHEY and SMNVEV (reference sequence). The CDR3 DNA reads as TGTGCCAGCCGTCTCGCGGCGCGTGAAGCTTTCTTT. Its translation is CASRLAAREAFF.

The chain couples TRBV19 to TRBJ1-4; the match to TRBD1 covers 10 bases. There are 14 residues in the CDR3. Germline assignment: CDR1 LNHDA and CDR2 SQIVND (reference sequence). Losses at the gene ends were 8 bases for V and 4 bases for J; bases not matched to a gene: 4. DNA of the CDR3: TGTGCCAGTGCTGACAGGGGGCGTAATGAAAAACTGTTTTTT. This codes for CASADRGRNEKLFF.

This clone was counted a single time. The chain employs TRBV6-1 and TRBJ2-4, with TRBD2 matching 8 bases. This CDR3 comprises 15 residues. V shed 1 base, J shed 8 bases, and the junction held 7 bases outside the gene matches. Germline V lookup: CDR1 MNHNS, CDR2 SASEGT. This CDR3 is CASSEGSAGVDIQYF. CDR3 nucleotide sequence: TGTGCCAGCAGTGAAGGATCAGCGGGGGTAGACATTCAGTACTTC.

The CDR3 protein is CASSSPAHRPGTDTQYF. Here the CDR3 DNA reads TGCGCCAGCAGCTCCCCGGCCCACAGGCCGGGCACAGATACGCAGTATTTT. The chain recombines TRBV5-1 with TRBJ2-3; tentative D call: TRBD1 (5 bases). Trimming removed 3 bases at V and 1 base at J, with 18 bases between. CDR1 SGHRS and CDR2 YFSETQ come from the germline V gene. The CDR3 is made up of 17 amino acids.

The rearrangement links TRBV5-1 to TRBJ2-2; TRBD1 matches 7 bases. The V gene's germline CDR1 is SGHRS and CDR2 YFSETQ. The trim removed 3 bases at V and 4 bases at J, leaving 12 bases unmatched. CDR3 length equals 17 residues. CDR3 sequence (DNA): TGCGCCAGCAGCTACCGGACAGGTTTCCAAGGCACCGGGGAGCTGTTTTTT. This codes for CASSYRTGFQGTGELFF. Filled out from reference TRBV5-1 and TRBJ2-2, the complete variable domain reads KAGVTQTPRYLIKTRGQQVTLSCSPISGHRSVSWYQQTPGQGLQFLFEYFSETQRNKGNFPGRFSGRQFSNSRSEMNVSTLELGDSALYLCASSYRTGFQGTGELFFGEGSRLTVL.

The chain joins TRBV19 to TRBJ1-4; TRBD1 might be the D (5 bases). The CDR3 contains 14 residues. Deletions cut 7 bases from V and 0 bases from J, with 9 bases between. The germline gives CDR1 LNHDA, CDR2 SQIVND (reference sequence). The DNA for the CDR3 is TGTGCCAGTACCGCGGGGGCAACTAATGAAAAACTGTTTTTT. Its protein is CASTAGATNEKLFF.

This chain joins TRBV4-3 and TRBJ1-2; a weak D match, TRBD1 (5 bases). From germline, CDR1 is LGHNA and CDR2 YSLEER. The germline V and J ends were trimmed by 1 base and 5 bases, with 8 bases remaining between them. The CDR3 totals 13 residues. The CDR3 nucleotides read TGCGCCAGCAGCCAAGCAAGGGGATATGGCTACACCTTC. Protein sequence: CASSQARGYGYTF.

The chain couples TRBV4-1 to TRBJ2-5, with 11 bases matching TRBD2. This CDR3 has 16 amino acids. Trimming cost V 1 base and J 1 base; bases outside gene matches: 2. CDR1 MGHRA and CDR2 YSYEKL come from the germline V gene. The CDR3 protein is CASSQVAGGTQETQYF. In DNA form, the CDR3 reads TGCGCCAGCAGCCAAGTAGCGGGGGGGACCCAAGAGACCCAGTACTTC.

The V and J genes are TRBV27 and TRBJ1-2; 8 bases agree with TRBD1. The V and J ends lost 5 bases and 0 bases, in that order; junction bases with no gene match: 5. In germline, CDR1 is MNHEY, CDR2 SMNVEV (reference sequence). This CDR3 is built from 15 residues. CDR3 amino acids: CASSPWDRSNYGYTF. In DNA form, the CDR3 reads TGTGCCAGCAGTCCGTGGGACAGGTCTAACTATGGCTACACCTTC.

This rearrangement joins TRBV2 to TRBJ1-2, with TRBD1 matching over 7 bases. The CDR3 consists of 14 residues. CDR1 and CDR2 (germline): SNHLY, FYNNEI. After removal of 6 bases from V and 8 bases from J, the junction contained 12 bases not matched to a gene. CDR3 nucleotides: TGTGCCAGCAGGCAGGGACAGACCTCGACGGGCTACACCTTC. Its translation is CASRQGQTSTGYTF.

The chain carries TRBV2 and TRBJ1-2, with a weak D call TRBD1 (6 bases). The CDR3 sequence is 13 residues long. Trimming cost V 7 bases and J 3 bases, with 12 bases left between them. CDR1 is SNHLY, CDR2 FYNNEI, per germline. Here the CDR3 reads CASTTGRDYGYTF. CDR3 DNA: TGTGCCAGCACGACAGGACGGGACTATGGCTACACCTTC.

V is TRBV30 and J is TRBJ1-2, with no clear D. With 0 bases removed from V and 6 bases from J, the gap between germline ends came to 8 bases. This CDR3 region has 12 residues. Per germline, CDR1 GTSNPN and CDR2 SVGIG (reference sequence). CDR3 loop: CAWSVSADGYTF. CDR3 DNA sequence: TGTGCCTGGAGTGTATCGGCGGATGGCTACACCTTC.

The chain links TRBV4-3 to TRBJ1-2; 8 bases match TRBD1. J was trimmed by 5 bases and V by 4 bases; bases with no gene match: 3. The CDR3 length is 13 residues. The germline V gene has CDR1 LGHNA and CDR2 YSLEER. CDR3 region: CASSPGQGYGYTF. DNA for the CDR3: TGCGCCAGCAGCCCAGGACAGGGATATGGCTACACCTTC.

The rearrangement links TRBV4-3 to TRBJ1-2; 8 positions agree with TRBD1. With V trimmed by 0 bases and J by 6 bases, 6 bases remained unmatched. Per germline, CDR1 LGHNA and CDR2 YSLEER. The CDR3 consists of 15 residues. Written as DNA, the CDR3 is TGCGCCAGCAGCCAAGATTTTCAGGGGGCGAATGGCTACACCTTC. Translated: CASSQDFQGANGYTF.

CDR3 loop: CASSHREQETQYF. DNA for the CDR3: TGTGCCAGCAGTCACAGGGAACAAGAGACCCAGTACTTC. This chain connects TRBV27 to TRBJ2-5; the D gene is possibly TRBD1 (6 bases). The V end was cut by 5 bases, the J end by 2 bases, with 9 bases between. The CDR3 sequence is 13 residues long. The germline V gene has CDR1 MNHEY and CDR2 SMNVEV (reference sequence).

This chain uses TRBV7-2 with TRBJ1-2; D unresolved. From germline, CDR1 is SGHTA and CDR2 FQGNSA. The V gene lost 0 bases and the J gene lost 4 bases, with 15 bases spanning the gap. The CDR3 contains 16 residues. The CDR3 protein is CASSLADGYVGYGYTF. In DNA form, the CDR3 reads TGTGCCAGCAGCTTAGCCGACGGGTATGTAGGCTATGGCTACACCTTC. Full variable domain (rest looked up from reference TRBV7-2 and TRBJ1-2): GAGVSQSPSNKVTEKGKDVELRCDPISGHTALYWYRQSLGQGLEFLIYFQGNSAPDKSGLPSDRFSAERTGGSVSTLTIQRTQQEDSAVYLCASSLADGYVGYGYTFGSGTRLTVV.

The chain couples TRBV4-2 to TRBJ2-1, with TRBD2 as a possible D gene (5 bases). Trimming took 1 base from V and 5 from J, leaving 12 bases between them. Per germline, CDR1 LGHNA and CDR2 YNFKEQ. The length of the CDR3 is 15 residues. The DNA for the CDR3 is TGTGCCAGCAGCCAAGCGCCCCCGGGAAACAATGAGCAGTTCTTC. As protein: CASSQAPPGNNEQFF.